The 5 T cell receptor beta chains below come from one sample, sequenced in a study of T cell clonotyping in hematopoietic cell transplantation. Sequencing was performed with immunoSEQ multiplex PCR; in TCRdb, only in-frame clones are kept and a portion is missing. In the table there are about 41,000 clones, around 96% of which are singletons. Sequences were obtained from peripheral blood mononuclear cells. These receptors were collected from a man aged 25 to 40 in good health. Some clones in this sample may be carry-over from other donors' samples.

The gene calls are TRBV18 and TRBJ2-5, with no clear D. V was cut by 3 bases and J by 4 bases, with 9 bases left in between. The CDR3 covers 13 residues. Looked up from germline, CDR1 is KGHSH and CDR2 is LQKENI. The CDR3 region has the DNA TGTGCCAGCTCACCGAGGCTCCGAGAGACCCAGTACTTC. This translates into CASSPRLRETQYF.

The chain is built from TRBV4-3 and TRBJ2-5; D is perhaps TRBD1 (7 bases). Trimming took off 0 bases at V and 0 bases at J, with 20 bases between the two ends. CDR3 length equals 19 residues. Germline CDR1 LGHNA, CDR2 YSLEER. The CDR3 sequence: CASSQEGGIGQAHQETQYF. As DNA, the CDR3 is TGCGCCAGCAGCCAAGAGGGGGGAATCGGACAGGCCCACCAAGAGACCCAGTACTTC.

The rearrangement links TRBV2 to TRBJ1-5; D gene unclear. This CDR3 contains 12 residues. Germline V gene data show CDR1 as SNHLY and CDR2 as FYNNEI. Trimming pared 5 bases from V and 5 bases from J, leaving 7 bases between. The CDR3 reads CASSRWDQPQHF. CDR3 nucleotide sequence: TGTGCCAGCAGTCGTTGGGATCAGCCCCAGCATTTT.

The chain has TRBV7-6 and TRBJ2-7, with 12 bases fitting TRBD2. The germline V gene has CDR1 SGHVS and CDR2 FNYEAQ. V dropped 5 bases and J dropped 1; count of bases not matched to a gene: 9. The CDR3 sequence is 17 residues long. The chain's CDR3 is CASSLRLAGEPSYEQYF. CDR3 DNA: TGTGCCAGCAGCCTACGACTAGCGGGAGAACCTTCCTACGAGCAGTACTTC.

The chain carries TRBV4-1 and TRBJ1-2; D might be TRBD1 (6 bases). CDR3 length: 15 residues. Per the germline V gene, CDR1 is MGHRA and CDR2 is YSYEKL. V lost 0 bases and J 4 bases, leaving 12 bases between the germline ends. The CDR3 protein is CASSQDPTGAYGYTF. CDR3 nucleotide sequence: TGCGCCAGCAGCCAAGATCCGACAGGAGCCTATGGCTACACCTTC.